A single sample is the source of the 18 T cell receptor beta chains below, sequenced in a study of cytomegalovirus exposure and HLA in healthy donors. The PCR made use of 60 Vbeta and 13 Jbeta primers. The table came from immunoSEQ multiplex PCR; TCRdb's copy has only in-frame clones and leaves some out. This table has over 150,000 clones, roughly 80% appearing once. Specimen: PBMCs. These receptor sequences come from a human donor in good health.

V is TRBV4-1 and J is TRBJ2-7; TRBD2 agrees at 9 bases. The CDR3 covers 15 residues. The V gene end was trimmed by 1 base and the J gene end by 3 bases; junction bases not matched to a gene: 4. Germline V gene sequence: CDR1 MGHRA, CDR2 YSYEKL. CDR3 in DNA: TGCGCCAGCAGCCAAGGACTAGCGGATAACTACGAGCAGTACTTC. Its translation is CASSQGLADNYEQYF.

Points on this clone: At one end the junction does not follow the germline gene, possibly because of a read error. CDR3 nucleotides: TGTGCTAGCAGCTTATCCTTTCCAGGAACTAGCACAGATACGCAGTATTTT. It translates to CASSLSFPGTSTDTQYF. The chain combines TRBV7-7 with TRBJ2-3; no reliable D call. CDR3 length: 17 residues. Germline CDR1 SSHAT, CDR2 FNYEAQ (reference sequence).

This sequence joins TRBV25-1 and TRBJ2-1; 9 bases match TRBD1. The length of the CDR3 is 17 residues. Germline V gives CDR1 MGHDK, CDR2 SYGVNS. After removal of 0 bases from V and 5 bases from J, the junction contained 8 bases not matched to a gene. The CDR3 loop is CASSEYLGGTGNNEQFF. For the CDR3, the DNA is TGTGCCAGCAGTGAATATTTGGGAGGGACAGGGAACAATGAGCAGTTCTTC.

The chain has TRBV11-3 and TRBJ2-3; no clear D gene. This CDR3 has 13 residues. The germline V gene has CDR1 SGHNT and CDR2 YENEEA. V lost 8 bases and J lost 2, with 11 bases in between. CDR3 sequence reads: CASRSQDTDTQYF. The CDR3 bases are TGTGCCAGCCGGTCCCAGGACACAGATACGCAGTATTTT.

The table lists this clone with a few counts. The chain couples TRBV7-9 to TRBJ2-1, with TRBD2 matching 8 bases. Germline V gene lookup returns CDR1 SEHNR and CDR2 FQNEAQ (reference sequence). CDR3 length: 15 amino acids. V lost 5 bases and J lost 6; bases outside the gene matches: 9. CDR3 residues: CASSHSGLGGNEQFF. CDR3 bases: TGTGCCAGCAGCCACTCGGGACTAGGGGGCAATGAGCAGTTCTTC.

The rearrangement joins TRBV9 to TRBJ1-6, with 7 nucleotides matching TRBD1. The V gene's germline CDR1 is SGDLS and CDR2 YYNGEE. V lost 4 bases to trimming and J lost 10 bases; unmatched junction nucleotides: 11. CDR3 length: 15 amino acids. The CDR3, as DNA: TGTGCCAGCAGCCACCGGGACAGAACAGGCTCACCCCTCCACTTT. It yields the protein CASSHRDRTGSPLHF.

The V and J genes are TRBV5-1 and TRBJ1-2, with a possible D match to TRBD1 (5 bases). This CDR3 comprises 14 residues. Germline-derived CDR1 and CDR2 are SGHRS and YFSETQ. V was clipped by 4 bases and J by 3 bases, with 13 bases between them. CDR3: CASSPGRGDYGYTF. The CDR3 coding sequence is TGCGCCAGCAGCCCCGGGAGGGGCGACTATGGCTACACCTTC.

This chain links TRBV7-8 with TRBJ2-7, with a possible D match to TRBD1 (6 bases). V gave up 2 bases and J gave up 2 bases, with 13 bases separating them. The CDR3 sequence is 15 residues long. Germline CDR1 SGHVS, CDR2 FQNEAQ. In DNA, the CDR3 is TGTGCCAGCAGCTTACCCAGGACAGTTCCCTACGAGCAGTACTTC. It yields the protein CASSLPRTVPYEQYF.

The chain carries TRBV27 and TRBJ2-3; 9 bases map to TRBD1. V shed 2 bases, J shed 0 bases, and the junction held 6 bases outside the gene matches. Germline CDR1 and CDR2: MNHEY and SMNVEV (reference sequence). This CDR3 has 17 residues. The CDR3 region is CASSLGTGYSSTDTQYF. In nucleotides, the CDR3 is TGTGCCAGCAGTTTAGGGACAGGGTATTCTAGCACAGATACGCAGTATTTT.

The chain joins TRBV7-8 to TRBJ2-7; 13 positions match TRBD2. CDR1 and CDR2 from the germline V gene are SGHVS and FQNEAQ. The CDR3 has 13 amino acids. The ends lost 5 bases at V and 10 bases at J; junction bases unmatched: 5. This chain's CDR3 is CASSRTSGGEQYF. In nucleotides, the CDR3 is TGTGCCAGCAGCCGGACTAGCGGGGGTGAACAGTACTTC.

The chain links TRBV6-1 to TRBJ2-3; unclear D gene. Trimming took 4 bases from V and 6 from J, leaving 5 bases between them. Germline values: CDR1 MNHNS, CDR2 SASEGT. The CDR3 sequence is 11 residues long. CDR3 nucleotides: TGTGCCAGCAGTGCCGGGGATACGCAGTATTTT. Its protein product is CASSAGDTQYF.

The count of this clone is one. The rearrangement joins TRBV7-6 to TRBJ2-7; 10 positions agree with TRBD2. The J segment lost 1 base and the V segment lost 5 bases, leaving 5 bases of the junction unmatched. Germline loops: CDR1 SGHVS, CDR2 FNYEAQ. This CDR3 has 15 amino acids. CDR3 in amino acids: CASSPTSGDSYEQYF. As DNA, the CDR3 is TGTGCCAGCAGCCCCACTAGCGGGGATTCCTACGAGCAGTACTTC.

The V gene is TRBV6-5, the J gene TRBJ1-5; 8 positions agree with TRBD1. The CDR3 is 12 residues long. CDR1 and CDR2 (germline): MNHEY, SVGAGI. V lost 4 bases, J lost 9 bases, and 2 bases stayed unmatched. CDR3 sequence reads: CASSSTGAPQHF. CDR3 sequence (DNA): TGTGCCAGCAGTTCGACAGGGGCGCCCCAGCATTTT.

On this clone: An end of the junction does not agree with germline; a read error may underlie this. This chain joins TRBV15 and TRBJ2-5; D gene ambiguous. The CDR3 has 13 residues. In germline, CDR1 is LNHNV, CDR2 YYDKDF (reference sequence). For the CDR3, the DNA is TGTGCCACCAGCAGAGACAGACAAGGGACCCAGTACTTC. Translating gives CATSRDRQGTQYF.

This clone was recorded a few times. V and J are TRBV7-9 and TRBJ1-2; no reliable D call. The V gene lost 0 bases and the J gene lost 6 bases, with 5 bases spanning the gap. CDR3 length: 12 residues. Germline V gene lookup returns CDR1 SEHNR and CDR2 FQNEAQ (reference sequence). For the CDR3, the DNA is TGTGCCAGCAGCTTAGCGCTAGATGGCTACACCTTC. Protein: CASSLALDGYTF.

The chain recombines TRBV9 with TRBJ2-5; D possibly corresponds to TRBD1 (6 bases). The germline CDR1 and CDR2 sequences are SGDLS and YYNGEE. This CDR3 comprises 14 residues. Trimming removed 1 base from V and 1 base from J, with 8 bases in between. The CDR3 bases are TGTGCCAGCAGCGTACAGGGGACCCAAGAGACCCAGTACTTC. Its protein is CASSVQGTQETQYF. Full variable domain (missing parts from reference TRBV9 and TRBJ2-5): DSGVTQTPKHLITATGQRVTLRCSPRSGDLSVYWYQQSLDQGLQFLIQYYNGEERAKGNILERFSAQQFPDLHSELNLSSLELGDSALYFCASSVQGTQETQYFGPGTRLLVL.

The J gene is TRBJ2-1, the V gene TRBV6-4; 8 bases match TRBD1. Losses at the gene ends were 4 bases for V and 5 bases for J; bases not matched to a gene: 4. The length of the CDR3 is 14 residues. Germline V gene data show CDR1 as MRHNA and CDR2 as SNTAGT. The CDR3 protein is CASSVEGQDNEQFF. The CDR3 DNA follows: TGTGCCAGCAGTGTCGAGGGACAGGACAATGAGCAGTTCTTC.

The chain combines TRBV7-2 with TRBJ2-5; D is unclear. The CDR3 covers 16 residues. CDR1 SGHTA and CDR2 FQGNSA come from the germline V gene. Between the trimmed V and J ends, which lost 4 bases and 3 bases, there was a span of 18 bases. CDR3 coding DNA: TGTGCCAGCAGCTATAGTAGAGCTGCAAGCGAAGAGACCCAGTACTTC. This gives the protein CASSYSRAASEETQYF.